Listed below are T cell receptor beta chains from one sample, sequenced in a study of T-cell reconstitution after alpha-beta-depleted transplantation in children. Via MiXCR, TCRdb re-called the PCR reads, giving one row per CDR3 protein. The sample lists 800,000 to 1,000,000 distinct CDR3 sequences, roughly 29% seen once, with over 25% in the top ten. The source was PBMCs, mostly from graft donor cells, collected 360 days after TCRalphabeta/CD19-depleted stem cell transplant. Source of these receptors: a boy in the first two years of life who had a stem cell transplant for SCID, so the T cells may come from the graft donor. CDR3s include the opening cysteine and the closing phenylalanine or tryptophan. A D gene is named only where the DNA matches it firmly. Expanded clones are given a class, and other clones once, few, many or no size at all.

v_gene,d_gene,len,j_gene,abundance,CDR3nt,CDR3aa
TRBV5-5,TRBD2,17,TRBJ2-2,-,TGTGCCAGCAGCTTGACCCCGTCGGGACTAGCCACCGGGGAGCTGTTTTTT,CASSLTPSGLATGELFF
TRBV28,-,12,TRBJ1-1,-,TGTGCCAGCAGAAGGGGCAGGGAACCAGCTTTCTTT,CASRRGREPAFF
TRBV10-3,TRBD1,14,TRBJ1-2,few,TGTGCCATCAGCCCACAGGGGACAATATATGGCTACACCTTC,CAISPQGTIYGYTF
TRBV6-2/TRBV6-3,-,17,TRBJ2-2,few,TGTGCCACCCACTACGTCTGGGGGTTCGCGAACACCGGGGAGCTGTTTTTT,CATHYVWGFANTGELFF
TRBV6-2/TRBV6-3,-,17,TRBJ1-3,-,TGTGCCAGCAGCGAGAGCGATAAGACCCACTCTGGAAACACCATATATTTT,CASSESDKTHSGNTIYF
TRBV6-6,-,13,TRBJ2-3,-,TGTGCCAGCAGTTATGGGGCCACAGATACGCAGTATTTT,CASSYGATDTQYF
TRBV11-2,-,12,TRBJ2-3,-,TGTGCCAGCTCTATCGGCCCAGATACGCAGTATTTT,CASSIGPDTQYF
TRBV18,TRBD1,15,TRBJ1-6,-,TGTGCCAGCTCACAAAACAGGGGTTCGGGTTCACCCCTCCACTTT,CASSQNRGSGSPLHF
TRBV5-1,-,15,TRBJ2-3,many,TGCGCCAGCAGCTTGTCGGGGTCGAGCACAGATACGCAGTATTTT,CASSLSGSSTDTQYF
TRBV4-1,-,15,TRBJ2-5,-,TGCGCCAGCAGCCAAAGATTGGCAGGGATAAAGACCCAGTACTTC,CASSQRLAGIKTQYF
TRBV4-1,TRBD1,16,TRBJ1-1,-,TGCGCCAGCAGCCAAGGGGCGACAGGGTTTAACACTGAAGCTTTCTTT,CASSQGATGFNTEAFF
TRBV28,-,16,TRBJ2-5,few,TGTGCCAGCAGCCGATGGGGACTTATCAACCAAGAGACCCAGTACTTC,CASSRWGLINQETQYF
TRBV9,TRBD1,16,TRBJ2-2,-,TGTGCCAGCAGCCCCTACAGGGGACAAAACACCGGGGAGCTGTTTTTT,CASSPYRGQNTGELFF
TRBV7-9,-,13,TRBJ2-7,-,TGTGCCAGCAGCTTAAATGGGGTCCGCGAGCAGTACTTC,CASSLNGVREQYF
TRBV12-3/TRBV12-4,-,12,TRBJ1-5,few,TGTGCCAGCAGTACTAACATCCAGCCCCAGCATTTT,CASSTNIQPQHF
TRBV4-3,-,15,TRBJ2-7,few,TGCGCCAGCAGCCAAGATGGGAGACAGTCCTACGAGCAGTACTTC,CASSQDGRQSYEQYF
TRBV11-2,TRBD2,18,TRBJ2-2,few,TGTGCCAGCAGCTTAGGTCGTGCCGCGGGGGACGCCACCGGGGAGCTGTTTTTT,CASSLGRAAGDATGELFF
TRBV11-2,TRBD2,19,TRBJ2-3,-,TGTGCCAGCAGCCGGGCGGGGTCTAGCGGGGGGGCAGGCACAGATACGCAGTATTTT,CASSRAGSSGGAGTDTQYF
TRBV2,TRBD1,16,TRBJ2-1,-,TGTGCCAGCATCAGCCTCCGGGACAGGGAGTGGGATGAGCAGTTCTTC,CASISLRDREWDEQFF
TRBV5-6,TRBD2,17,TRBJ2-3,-,TGTGCCAGCAGCCCGGAGACTAGCGGGGCTAGCACAGATACGCAGTATTTT,CASSPETSGASTDTQYF
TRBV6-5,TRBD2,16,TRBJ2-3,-,TGTGCCAGCAGTTACTTCAACGGGGGGGCCACAGATACGCAGTATTTT,CASSYFNGGATDTQYF
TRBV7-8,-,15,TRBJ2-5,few,TGTGCCAGCAGCCTGGGACAGTTAGGGGGGGAGACCCAGTACTTC,CASSLGQLGGETQYF
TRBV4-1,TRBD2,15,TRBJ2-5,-,TGCGCCAGCAGCCAAGAGGGGTTCGGGGGGGAGACCCAGTACTTC,CASSQEGFGGETQYF
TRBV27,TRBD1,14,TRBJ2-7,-,TGTGCCAGCAGTTTTTTTGGGACAGCCTACGAGCAGTACTTC,CASSFFGTAYEQYF
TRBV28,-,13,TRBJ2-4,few,TGTGCCAGCAGGTCAGGGAAAGGGAGCATTCAGTACTTC,CASRSGKGSIQYF
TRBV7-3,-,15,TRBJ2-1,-,TGTGCCAGCAGCTCTCAGGTTAACCCTGGGGATGAGCAGTTCTTC,CASSSQVNPGDEQFF
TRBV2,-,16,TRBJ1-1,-,TGTGCCAGCAGTGATTCTTGGGCCGGTCCGAACACTGAAGCTTTCTTT,CASSDSWAGPNTEAFF
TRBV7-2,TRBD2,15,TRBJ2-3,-,TGTGCCAGCAGCTCAGCGGGGGGGCCGGGAGATACGCAGTATTTT,CASSSAGGPGDTQYF
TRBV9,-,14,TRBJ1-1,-,TGTGCCAGCAGCGTAGGACACATCAACACTGAAGCTTTCTTT,CASSVGHINTEAFF
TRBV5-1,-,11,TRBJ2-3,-,TGCGCCAGCAGCTTCGATGACACGCAGTATTTT,CASSFDDTQYF
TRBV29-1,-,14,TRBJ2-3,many,TGCAGCGTTGTAACCGATCGCGGGGCAGATACGCAGTATTTT,CSVVTDRGADTQYF
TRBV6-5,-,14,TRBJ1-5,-,TGTGCCAGCAGTTACGGGGCAGGTGGACAGCCCCAGCATTTT,CASSYGAGGQPQHF
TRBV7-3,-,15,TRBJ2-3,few,TGTGCCAGCAGCTACCCGGGACATGCCACAGATACGCAGTATTTT,CASSYPGHATDTQYF
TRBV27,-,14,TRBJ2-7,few,TGTGCCAGCAGTTTTCGAGAAGATTCCTACGAGCAGTACTTC,CASSFREDSYEQYF
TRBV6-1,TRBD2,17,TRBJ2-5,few,TGTGCCAGCAGTCCCGGGACTAGCGGGGTCTGGGGAGAGACCCAGTACTTC,CASSPGTSGVWGETQYF
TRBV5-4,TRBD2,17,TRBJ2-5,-,TGTGCCAGCAGCTTAACCCCGGGACTAGCGGGGCGAGAGACCCAGTACTTC,CASSLTPGLAGRETQYF
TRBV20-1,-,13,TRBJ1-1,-,TGCAGTACAATTAGGGGAATGAACACTGAAGCTTTCTTT,CSTIRGMNTEAFF
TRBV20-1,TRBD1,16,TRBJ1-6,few,TGCAGTGCTAGCGTCCTTACCGGGACAGAAAATTCACCCCTCCACTTT,CSASVLTGTENSPLHF
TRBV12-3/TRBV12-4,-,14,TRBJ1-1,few,TGTGCCAGCAGTTTTCCCAGGTGGGACACTGAAGCTTTCTTT,CASSFPRWDTEAFF